This note documents a single T cell receptor beta chain sequence. Its cognate antigen is unknown. The sample originates from a study of PD-1 blockade in classical Hodgkin lymphoma. Study conclusions and caveats: Partial responders and progressors had significantly lower baseline TCR diversity.

The CDR3 totals 18 residues. V was trimmed by 3 bases and J by 7 bases, leaving 25 bases between them. Germline CDR1 reads SGHTA; CDR2 reads FQGTGA. Relapse was seen in all patients after autologous stem cell transplantation, and brentuximab vedotin exposure was variable. Method: immunoSEQ multiplex PCR; TCRdb's copy keeps in-frame clones and lacks some. In the table there are 37,000 or so clones, roughly 88% of which are singletons. The chain has TRBV7-3 and TRBJ2-1; D possibly matches TRBD1 or TRBD2 (5 bases each). The receptor comes from a human donor with classical Hodgkin lymphoma. The sequences come from peripheral blood mononuclear cells (PBMCs), collected before the second cycle of nivolumab. The CDR3 nucleotides are TGTGCCAGCAGCTTTCTTTTTGGGGGAGTAAGTGTCGGGAATGAGCAGTTCTTC. This sequence encodes CASSFLFGGVSVGNEQFF.